What follows are 5 T cell receptor beta chains derived from one specimen sequenced in a study of shared clonotypes between healthy human individuals. Using immunoSEQ multiplex PCR, the repertoire was profiled, and TCRdb retains in-frame clones only, with some absent. The table lists 100,000 to 130,000 clones, 68% of them singletons, with about 24% in the top ten. The sequencing input was memory CD8+ T cells sorted from blood. Subset specified: CD45RO+ cells pooled with CCR7-negative TemRA cells. These receptors came from a woman in her twenties or thirties in good health.

This clone was seen a few times. The CDR3 is CASSPQTGGSEQYF. The CDR3 DNA sequence: TGTGCCAGCAGCCCCCAAACTGGGGGTTCCGAGCAGTACTTC. The chain joins TRBV11-2 to TRBJ2-7, with D perhaps matching TRBD1 or TRBD2 (5 bases each). The CDR3 is 14 amino acids. Germline assignment: CDR1 SGHAT and CDR2 FQNNGV. V lost 5 bases, J lost 6 bases, and 17 bases lay in between. Together with reference TRBV11-2 and TRBJ2-7, the CDR3 gives the full variable domain: EAGVAQSPRYKIIEKRQSVAFWCNPISGHATLYWYQQILGQGPKLLIQFQNNGVVDDSQLPKDRFSAERLKGVDSTLKIQPAKLEDSAVYLCASSPQTGGSEQYFGPGTRLTVT.

The chain joins TRBV15 to TRBJ2-7; no clear D. The germline V gene has CDR1 LNHNV and CDR2 YYDKDF (reference sequence). V lost 0 bases to trimming and J lost 5 bases, with 17 bases between them. This CDR3 comprises 16 residues. CDR3 in amino acids: CATSRDQLMGRNEQYF. The CDR3 nucleotides read TGTGCCACCAGCAGAGATCAACTGATGGGTCGGAACGAGCAGTACTTC.

V usage is TRBV5-6 and J usage is TRBJ2-6, with D unresolved. Trimming removed 7 bases at V and 5 bases at J, with 22 bases between. Germline V gives CDR1 SGHDT, CDR2 YYEEEE. This CDR3 comprises 17 residues. CDR3 loop: CASVGCNRQSRANVLTF. Written as DNA, the CDR3 is TGTGCCAGCGTGGGGTGCAATAGACAAAGTCGGGCCAACGTCCTGACTTTC.

This clone was seen only once. The genes are TRBV6-1 and TRBJ2-2, with TRBD1 identical over 7 bases. Germline V gene data show CDR1 as MNHNS and CDR2 as SASEGT. Trimming took 8 bases from V and 5 from J; bases not matched to a gene: 8. The CDR3 totals 14 residues. The CDR3 sequence: CASEGQHATGELFF. CDR3 DNA: TGTGCCAGCGAGGGACAGCATGCTACCGGGGAGCTGTTTTTT.

This clone was counted once. The chain is built from TRBV7-6 and TRBJ2-1; 7 bases are a match to TRBD2. CDR3 length equals 16 residues. Trimming removed 2 bases from V and 10 bases from J; junction bases left unmatched: 14. Germline CDR1 SGHVS, CDR2 FNYEAQ. The CDR3: CASSLRGRVVYPEQFF. As DNA, the CDR3 is TGTGCCAGCAGCTTACGGGGGAGGGTGGTGTACCCGGAGCAGTTCTTC.